One sample yielded the 29 T cell receptor beta chains listed below, sequenced in a study of blood T cell repertoires in COVID-19. Sequencing was performed with immunoSEQ multiplex PCR; in TCRdb, only in-frame clones are kept and a portion is missing. The table has about 270,000 clones, approximately 89% seen once. Sequenced input: peripheral blood. These receptors were obtained from a man aged 35 to 55 with active or convalescent COVID-19.

The chain employs TRBV9 and TRBJ2-3; TRBD2 matches 10 bases. Trimming took 4 bases from V and 6 from J; bases not matched to a gene: 8. The germline V gene encodes CDR1 SGDLS and CDR2 YYNGEE. CDR3 length: 15 amino acids. CDR3 nucleotides: TGTGCCAGCAGCCGTTCTAGCGGGAGTTTGGATACGCAGTATTTT. As protein: CASSRSSGSLDTQYF.

J is TRBJ2-2 and V is TRBV6-1, with 9 bases matching TRBD2. V lost 2 bases to trimming and J lost 0 bases; unmatched junction nucleotides: 4. The germline V gene encodes CDR1 MNHNS and CDR2 SASEGT. The CDR3 sequence is 17 residues long. The DNA for the CDR3 is TGTGCCAGCAGTGAATGGGCTAGCGGGGCGAACACCGGGGAGCTGTTTTTT. Its translation is CASSEWASGANTGELFF.

The rearrangement joins TRBV24-1 to TRBJ2-1, with TRBD2 identical over 12 bases. With V trimmed by 1 base and J by 8 bases, 5 bases remained unmatched. This CDR3 is 16 amino acids long. The V gene's germline CDR1 is KGHDR and CDR2 SFDVKD. CDR3 bases: TGTGCCACCAGTGATTTCGCGACTAGCGGGAGCGATGAGCAGTTCTTC. Its protein is CATSDFATSGSDEQFF.

V and J are TRBV27 and TRBJ2-1; 9 nucleotides agree with TRBD2. The CDR3 length is 14 residues. CDR1 is MNHEY and CDR2 is SMNVEV in the germline V gene (reference sequence). With V trimmed by 8 bases and J by 3 bases, 5 bases remained unmatched. The CDR3 spells CASGTSGFYNEQFF. The CDR3 nucleotides are TGTGCCAGCGGAACTAGCGGGTTCTACAATGAGCAGTTCTTC.

This clone was seen only once. This chain joins TRBV6-5 and TRBJ2-3, with no clear D. V was cut by 2 bases and J by 2 bases, with 8 bases left in between. The CDR3 runs to 14 residues. Germline V gene data show CDR1 as MNHEY and CDR2 as SVGAGI. CDR3 sequence: CASSYRRYTDTQYF. CDR3 DNA: TGTGCCAGCAGTTACCGGCGGTACACAGATACGCAGTATTTT.

The chain has TRBV30 and TRBJ2-7; a possible D gene is TRBD2 (7 bases). V lost 0 bases and J 2 bases, leaving 26 bases between the germline ends. Germline V gene lookup returns CDR1 GTSNPN and CDR2 SVGIG (reference sequence). CDR3 length equals 19 residues. The CDR3 loop is CAWSVPRRGPEGRPYEQYF. For the CDR3, the DNA is TGTGCCTGGAGTGTACCTCGGCGGGGGCCGGAGGGACGCCCCTACGAGCAGTACTTC.

The V and J genes are TRBV7-3 and TRBJ2-2; the match to TRBD2 covers 15 bases. Looked up from germline, CDR1 is SGHTA and CDR2 is FQGTGA. J was trimmed by 8 bases and V by 5 bases; bases with no gene match: 12. The CDR3 consists of 18 residues. The CDR3 sequence: CASSPGTSGRMNIGELFF. In DNA, the CDR3 is TGTGCCAGCAGCCCCGGGACTAGCGGGAGGATGAACATAGGGGAGCTGTTTTTT. Looking up the rest from reference TRBV7-3 and TRBJ2-2 gives the full variable domain: GAGVSQTPSNKVTEKGKYVELRCDPISGHTALYWYRQSLGQGPEFLIYFQGTGAADDSGLPNDRFFAVRPEGSVSTLKIQRTERGDSAVYLCASSPGTSGRMNIGELFFGEGSRLTVL.

The CDR3 nucleotides read TGTGCCAGCAGCCGGCCGACCGCCACTACCTACGAGCAGTACTTC. Residues: CASSRPTATTYEQYF. The chain recombines TRBV13 with TRBJ2-7; no firm D call. Germline V gene data show CDR1 as PRHDT and CDR2 as FYEKMQ (reference sequence). V was pared by 5 bases and J by 2 bases, with 16 bases between. There are 15 residues in the CDR3.

This clone was detected only a few times. The gene calls are TRBV10-3 and TRBJ1-1, with TRBD1 as a possible D gene (6 bases). CDR1 and CDR2 (germline): ENHRY, SYGVKD. The CDR3 spans 13 residues. V was clipped by 5 bases and J by 1 base, with 8 bases between them. The CDR3 nucleotides read TGTGCCATCAGTTTGGACAGGAACACTGAAGCTTTCTTT. It codes for CAISLDRNTEAFF.

The CDR3 nucleotides are TGTGCCAGCTTGCGGCAACATCAAGAGACCCAGTACTTC. Translated: CASLRQHQETQYF. V is TRBV2 and J is TRBJ2-5; no definite D call. The germline V and J ends were trimmed by 8 bases and 2 bases, with 12 bases remaining between them. CDR1 SNHLY and CDR2 FYNNEI come from the germline V gene. CDR3 length equals 13 residues.

V and J are TRBV28 and TRBJ2-1, with 15 bases lining up with TRBD2. With 2 bases clipped from V and 9 bases from J, the junction kept 11 bases outside the gene matches. The CDR3 has 18 amino acids. Germline V gives CDR1 MDHEN, CDR2 SYDVKM. CDR3 residues: CASSLPPHGLAGGSEQFF. The CDR3 DNA reads as TGTGCCAGCAGTTTACCCCCCCACGGACTAGCGGGGGGGAGTGAGCAGTTCTTC.

This chain joins TRBV2 and TRBJ1-4; D unresolved. Trimming removed 2 bases at V and 3 bases at J, with 10 bases between. The CDR3 has 15 amino acids. CDR1 is SNHLY and CDR2 is FYNNEI in the germline V gene. The CDR3 is CASSESGSSNEKLFF. The CDR3 DNA follows: TGTGCCAGCAGTGAATCGGGTAGCTCTAATGAAAAACTGTTTTTT.

V usage is TRBV4-1 and J usage is TRBJ1-5; possibly TRBD1 for D (6 bases). This CDR3 has 14 amino acids. The V end was cut by 1 base, the J end by 9 bases, with 13 bases between. CDR1 is MGHRA and CDR2 is YSYEKL in the germline V gene. The CDR3 DNA reads TGCGCCAGCAGCCAAGTACAGGGAGAGAGGCCCCAGCATTTT. Translated, it gives CASSQVQGERPQHF.

The rearrangement links TRBV19 to TRBJ2-6; D ambiguous. This CDR3 is built from 15 residues. Per germline, CDR1 LNHDA and CDR2 SQIVND (reference sequence). V shed 0 bases and J shed 1 base, with 4 bases lying between them. CDR3 nucleotide sequence: TGTGCCAGTAGTATAGAGACATCTGGGGCCAACGTCCTGACTTTC. It is translated as CASSIETSGANVLTF.

The V and J genes are TRBV28 and TRBJ1-6; 7 nucleotides align to TRBD1. V gave up 6 bases and J gave up 7 bases; unmatched junction bases: 3. Looked up from germline, CDR1 is MDHEN and CDR2 is SYDVKM. This CDR3 is 13 amino acids long. DNA for the CDR3: TGTGCCAGCAGGACAGGGCTGAATTCACCCCTCCACTTT. Amino acid sequence: CASRTGLNSPLHF.

The J gene is TRBJ2-2, the V gene TRBV5-5; 9 nucleotides agree with TRBD2. The germline CDR1 and CDR2 sequences are SGHKS and YYEKEE (reference sequence). There are 16 residues in the CDR3. Losses at the gene ends were 4 bases for V and 5 bases for J; bases not matched to a gene: 9. CDR3 nucleotide sequence: TGTGCCAGCAGCCATCCCGGGACTAGCCCGACCGGGGAGCTGTTTTTT. Amino acids: CASSHPGTSPTGELFF. Drawing the rest from reference TRBV5-5 and TRBJ2-2, the complete variable domain is DAGVTQSPTHLIKTRGQQVTLRCSPISGHKSVSWYQQVLGQGPQFIFQYYEKEERGRGNFPDRFSARQFPNYSSELNVNALLLGDSALYLCASSHPGTSPTGELFFGEGSRLTVL.

This sequence joins TRBV30 and TRBJ1-2, with D tentatively TRBD1 (6 bases). Germline assignment: CDR1 GTSNPN and CDR2 SVGIG (reference sequence). Trimming pared 3 bases from V and 3 bases from J, leaving 14 bases between. The CDR3 is 14 amino acids. The DNA of the CDR3 is TGTGCCTGGAGGGCTGGACAGCTCGACTATGGCTACACCTTC. Protein product: CAWRAGQLDYGYTF.

The V gene is TRBV6-5, the J gene TRBJ1-2, with unresolved D. Trimming stripped 7 bases from V and 4 bases from J, with 10 bases between. The CDR3 length is 12 residues. Germline-derived CDR1 and CDR2 are MNHEY and SVGAGI. The chain's CDR3 is CASTLTGYGYTF. The CDR3 region has the DNA TGTGCCAGCACCTTAACTGGCTATGGCTACACCTTC.

The chain carries TRBV6-5 and TRBJ2-1, with D tentatively TRBD1 (5 bases). The CDR3 length is 14 residues. The V gene lost 8 bases and the J gene lost 5 bases, with 16 bases spanning the gap. Germline V gene sequence: CDR1 MNHEY, CDR2 SVGAGI. CDR3: CASRKSTDHNEQFF. CDR3 nucleotides: TGTGCCAGCCGTAAGTCGACAGACCACAATGAGCAGTTCTTC.

The chain combines TRBV2 with TRBJ2-1; tentative D call: TRBD2 (6 bases). The CDR3 is 14 residues long. Germline V gives CDR1 SNHLY, CDR2 FYNNEI. V lost 1 base, J lost 5 bases, and 9 bases lay in between. The chain's CDR3 is CASSEVGGDNEQFF. DNA for the CDR3: TGTGCCAGCAGTGAAGTGGGCGGGGACAATGAGCAGTTCTTC.

This clone appeared once. The genes are TRBV10-2 and TRBJ2-7; 10 nucleotides line up with TRBD1. Per the germline V gene, CDR1 is WSHSY and CDR2 is SAAADI. The junction had 4 bases not matched to a gene; V was cut back by 7 bases and J by 4 bases. This CDR3 comprises 13 residues. CDR3 DNA: TGCGCCAGCACTAGGACAGGGGGGTACGAGCAGTACTTC. This codes for CASTRTGGYEQYF.

CDR3 coding DNA: TGTGCCAGCATCGACAGGGAAGAAACGCAGTATTTT. Its protein is CASIDREETQYF. V usage is TRBV6-5 and J usage is TRBJ2-3; the match to TRBD1 covers 7 bases. The junction had 7 bases not matched to a gene; V was cut back by 7 bases and J by 9 bases. The CDR3 has 12 residues. In germline, CDR1 is MNHEY, CDR2 SVGAGI.

CDR3: CASSELLAEGHNEQFF. CDR3 bases: TGTGCCAGCAGTGAATTACTAGCGGAAGGACACAATGAGCAGTTCTTC. J is TRBJ2-1 and V is TRBV2, with 8 positions matching TRBD2. The germline V gene encodes CDR1 SNHLY and CDR2 FYNNEI. After removal of 2 bases from V and 5 bases from J, the junction contained 8 bases not matched to a gene. This CDR3 spans 16 amino acids.

This sequence joins TRBV2 and TRBJ1-4; D possibly corresponds to TRBD1 (5 bases). The germline CDR1 and CDR2 sequences are SNHLY and FYNNEI. CDR3 length: 16 residues. V lost 3 bases to trimming and J lost 4 bases, with 15 bases between them. The CDR3 region has the DNA TGTGCCAGCAGTGACCTCCCAGGGATGGTTAATGAAAAACTGTTTTTT. Its translation is CASSDLPGMVNEKLFF. The full variable domain, rest sourced from reference TRBV2 and TRBJ1-4, is EPEVTQTPSHQVTQMGQEVILRCVPISNHLYFYWYRQILGQKVEFLVSFYNNEISEKSEIFDDQFSVERPDGSNFTLKIRSTKLEDSAMYFCASSDLPGMVNEKLFFGSGTQLSVL.

V usage is TRBV25-1 and J usage is TRBJ2-3; D may be TRBD1 (6 bases). From germline, CDR1 is MGHDK and CDR2 SYGVNS. The V gene lost 5 bases and the J gene lost 3 bases, with 12 bases spanning the gap. This CDR3 region has 14 residues. The CDR3 protein is CASSTHRETDTQYF. The CDR3 coding sequence is TGTGCCAGCAGTACTCACAGGGAAACAGATACGCAGTATTTT.

The rearrangement links TRBV30 to TRBJ2-3; the D is unclear. From germline, CDR1 is GTSNPN and CDR2 SVGIG (reference sequence). V lost 0 bases and J lost 1, with 11 bases in between. The CDR3 loop spans 15 amino acids. Here the CDR3 DNA reads TGTGCCTGGAGTGTGGGCTTCGGCCGCACAGATACGCAGTATTTT. This gives the protein CAWSVGFGRTDTQYF.

This clone was found a few times. V and J are TRBV6-5 and TRBJ1-6; 8 bases map to TRBD1. This CDR3 is 15 amino acids long. Germline lookup yields CDR1 MNHEY and CDR2 SVGAGI. V shed 2 bases and J 6 bases; nucleotides not matched to a gene: 3. The CDR3 region is CASSYEDRANSPLHF. The CDR3 DNA sequence: TGTGCCAGCAGTTACGAGGACAGGGCTAATTCACCCCTCCACTTT.

The chain uses TRBV5-1 and TRBJ1-2, with no clear D. Trimming took off 8 bases at V and 4 bases at J, with 18 bases between the two ends. CDR1 and CDR2 from the germline V gene are SGHRS and YFSETQ. The CDR3 consists of 14 residues. CDR3 nucleotide sequence: TGCGCCAGTCTACCAAGACCCAGCGGCTATGGCTACACCTTC. Translating gives CASLPRPSGYGYTF.

The gene calls are TRBV11-3 and TRBJ2-7, with 7 bases identical to TRBD1. Germline CDR1 is SGHNT and CDR2 is YENEEA. J was trimmed by 3 bases and V by 5 bases; bases with no gene match: 10. The CDR3 contains 15 residues. The CDR3 protein is CASSGDRGAIYEQYF. The CDR3 DNA is TGTGCCAGCAGCGGGGACAGAGGGGCAATCTACGAGCAGTACTTC. Full variable domain (outside the CDR3, taken from reference TRBV11-3 and TRBJ2-7): EAGVVQSPRYKIIEKKQPVAFWCNPISGHNTLYWYLQNLGQGPELLIRYENEEAVDDSQLPKDRFSAERLKGVDSTLKIQPAELGDSAVYLCASSGDRGAIYEQYFGPGTRLTVT.